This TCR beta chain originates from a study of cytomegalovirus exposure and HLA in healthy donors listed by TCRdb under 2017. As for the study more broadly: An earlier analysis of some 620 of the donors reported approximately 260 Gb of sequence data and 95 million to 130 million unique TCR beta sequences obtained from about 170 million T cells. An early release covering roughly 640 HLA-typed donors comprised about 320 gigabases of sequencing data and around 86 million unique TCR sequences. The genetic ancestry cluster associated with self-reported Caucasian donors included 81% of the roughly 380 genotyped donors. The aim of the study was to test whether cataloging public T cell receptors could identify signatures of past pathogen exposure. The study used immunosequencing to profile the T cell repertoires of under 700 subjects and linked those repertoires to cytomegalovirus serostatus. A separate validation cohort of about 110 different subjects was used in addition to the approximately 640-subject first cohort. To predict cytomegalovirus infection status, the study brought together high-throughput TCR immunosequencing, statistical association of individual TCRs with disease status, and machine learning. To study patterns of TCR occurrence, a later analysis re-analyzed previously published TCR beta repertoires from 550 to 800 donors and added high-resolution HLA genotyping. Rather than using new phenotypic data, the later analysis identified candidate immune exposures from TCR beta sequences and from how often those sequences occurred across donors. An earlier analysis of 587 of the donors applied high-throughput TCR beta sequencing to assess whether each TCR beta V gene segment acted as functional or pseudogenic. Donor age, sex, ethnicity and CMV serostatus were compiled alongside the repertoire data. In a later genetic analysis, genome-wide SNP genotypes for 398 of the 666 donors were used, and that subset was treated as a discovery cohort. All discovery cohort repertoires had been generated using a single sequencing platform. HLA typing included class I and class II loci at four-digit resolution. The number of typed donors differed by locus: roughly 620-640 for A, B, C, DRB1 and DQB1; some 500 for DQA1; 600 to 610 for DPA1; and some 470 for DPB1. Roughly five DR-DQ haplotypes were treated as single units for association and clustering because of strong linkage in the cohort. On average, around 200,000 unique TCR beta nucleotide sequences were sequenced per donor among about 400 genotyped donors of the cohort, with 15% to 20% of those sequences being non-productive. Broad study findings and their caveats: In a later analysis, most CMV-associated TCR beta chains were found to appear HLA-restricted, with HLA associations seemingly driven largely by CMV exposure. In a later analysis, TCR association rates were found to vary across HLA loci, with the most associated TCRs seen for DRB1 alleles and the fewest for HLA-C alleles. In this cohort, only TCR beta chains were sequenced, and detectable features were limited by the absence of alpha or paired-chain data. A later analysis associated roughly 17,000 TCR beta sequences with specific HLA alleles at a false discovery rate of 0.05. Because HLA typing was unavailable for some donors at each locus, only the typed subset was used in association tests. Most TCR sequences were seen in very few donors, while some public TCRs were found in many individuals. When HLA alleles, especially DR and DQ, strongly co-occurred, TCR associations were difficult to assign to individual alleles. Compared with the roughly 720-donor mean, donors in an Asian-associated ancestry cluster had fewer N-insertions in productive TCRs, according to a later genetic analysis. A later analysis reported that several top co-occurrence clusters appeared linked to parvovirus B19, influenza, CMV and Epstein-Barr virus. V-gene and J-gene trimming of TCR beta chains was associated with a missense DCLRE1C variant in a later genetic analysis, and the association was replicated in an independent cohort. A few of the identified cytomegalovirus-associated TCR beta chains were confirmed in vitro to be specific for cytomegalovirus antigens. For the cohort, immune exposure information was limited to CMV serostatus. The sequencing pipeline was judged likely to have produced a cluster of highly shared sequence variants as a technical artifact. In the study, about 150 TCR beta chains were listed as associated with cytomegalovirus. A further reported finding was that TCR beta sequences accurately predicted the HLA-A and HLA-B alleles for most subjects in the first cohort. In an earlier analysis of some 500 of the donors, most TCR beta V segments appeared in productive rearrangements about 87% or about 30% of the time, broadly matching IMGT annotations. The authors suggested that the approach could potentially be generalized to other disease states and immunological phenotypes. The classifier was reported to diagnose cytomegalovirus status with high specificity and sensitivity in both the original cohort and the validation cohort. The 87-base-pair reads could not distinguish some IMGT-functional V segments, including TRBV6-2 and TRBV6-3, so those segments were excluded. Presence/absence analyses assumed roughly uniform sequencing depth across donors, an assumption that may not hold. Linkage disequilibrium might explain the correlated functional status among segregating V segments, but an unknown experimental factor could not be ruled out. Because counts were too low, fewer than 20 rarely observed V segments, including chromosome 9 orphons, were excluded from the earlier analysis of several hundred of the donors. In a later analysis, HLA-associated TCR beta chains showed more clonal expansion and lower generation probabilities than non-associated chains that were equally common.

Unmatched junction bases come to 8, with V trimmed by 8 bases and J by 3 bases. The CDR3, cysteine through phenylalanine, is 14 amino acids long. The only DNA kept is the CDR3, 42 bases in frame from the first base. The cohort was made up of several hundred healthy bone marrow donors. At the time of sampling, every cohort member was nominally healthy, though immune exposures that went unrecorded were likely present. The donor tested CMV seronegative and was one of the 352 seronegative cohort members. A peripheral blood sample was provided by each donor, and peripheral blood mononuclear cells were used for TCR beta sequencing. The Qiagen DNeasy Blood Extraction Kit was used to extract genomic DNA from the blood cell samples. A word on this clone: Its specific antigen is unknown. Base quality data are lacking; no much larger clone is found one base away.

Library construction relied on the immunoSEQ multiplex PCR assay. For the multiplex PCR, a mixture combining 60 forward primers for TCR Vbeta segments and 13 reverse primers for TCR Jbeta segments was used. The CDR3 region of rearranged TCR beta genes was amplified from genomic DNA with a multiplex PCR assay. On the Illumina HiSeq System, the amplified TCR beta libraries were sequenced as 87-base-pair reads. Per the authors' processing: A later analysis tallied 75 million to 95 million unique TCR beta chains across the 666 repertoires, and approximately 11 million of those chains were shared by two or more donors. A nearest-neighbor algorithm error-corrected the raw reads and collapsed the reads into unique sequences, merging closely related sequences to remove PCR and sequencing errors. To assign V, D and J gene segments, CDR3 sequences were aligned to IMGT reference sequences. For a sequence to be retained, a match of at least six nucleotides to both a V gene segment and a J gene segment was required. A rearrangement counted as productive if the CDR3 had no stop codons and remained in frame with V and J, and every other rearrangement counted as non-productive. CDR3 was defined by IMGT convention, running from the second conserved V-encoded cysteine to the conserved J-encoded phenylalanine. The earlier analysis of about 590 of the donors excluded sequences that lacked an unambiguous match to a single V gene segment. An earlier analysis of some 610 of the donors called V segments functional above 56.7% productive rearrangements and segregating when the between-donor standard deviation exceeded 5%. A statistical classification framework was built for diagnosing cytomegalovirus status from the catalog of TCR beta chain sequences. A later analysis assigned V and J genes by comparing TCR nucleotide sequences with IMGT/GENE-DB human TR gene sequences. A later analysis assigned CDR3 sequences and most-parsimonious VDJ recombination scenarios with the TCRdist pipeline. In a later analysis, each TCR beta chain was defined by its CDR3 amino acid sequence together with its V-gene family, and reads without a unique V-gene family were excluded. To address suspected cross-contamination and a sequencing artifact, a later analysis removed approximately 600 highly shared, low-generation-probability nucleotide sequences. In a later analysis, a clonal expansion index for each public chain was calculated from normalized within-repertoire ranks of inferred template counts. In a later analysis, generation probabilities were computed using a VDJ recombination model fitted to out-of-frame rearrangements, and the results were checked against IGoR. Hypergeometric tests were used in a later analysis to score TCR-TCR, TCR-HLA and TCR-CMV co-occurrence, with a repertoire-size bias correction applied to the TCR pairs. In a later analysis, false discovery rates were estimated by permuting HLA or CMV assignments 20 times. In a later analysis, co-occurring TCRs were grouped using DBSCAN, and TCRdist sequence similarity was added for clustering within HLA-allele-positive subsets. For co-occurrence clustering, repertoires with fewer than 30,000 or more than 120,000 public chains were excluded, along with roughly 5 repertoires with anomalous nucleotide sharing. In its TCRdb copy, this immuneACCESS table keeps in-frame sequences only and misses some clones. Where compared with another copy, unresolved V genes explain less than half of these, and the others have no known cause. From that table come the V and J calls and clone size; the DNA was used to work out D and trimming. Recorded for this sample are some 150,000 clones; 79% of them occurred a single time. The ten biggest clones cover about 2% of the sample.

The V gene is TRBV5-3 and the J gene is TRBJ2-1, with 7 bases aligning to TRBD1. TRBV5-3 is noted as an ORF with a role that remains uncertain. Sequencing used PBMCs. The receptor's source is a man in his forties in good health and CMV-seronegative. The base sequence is TGTGCCAGCAGGGGGTCCTACCACTACAATGAGCAGTTCTTC. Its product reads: CASRGSYHYNEQFF.